Each of the 29 T cell receptor beta chains below was sequenced from the same sample in a study of blood T cell repertoires in COVID-19. Sequenced by immunoSEQ multiplex PCR; TCRdb stores in-frame clones only, minus some. The table has 170,000 or so clones, roughly 80% seen once. The sequencing sample was made of peripheral blood. The origin of the receptors is a young man with active or convalescent COVID-19.

The chain employs TRBV15 and TRBJ1-6; a possible D gene is TRBD1 (6 bases). Germline V gene lookup returns CDR1 LNHNV and CDR2 YYDKDF (reference sequence). The CDR3 totals 13 residues. Trimming stripped 1 base from V and 9 bases from J, with 7 bases between. The CDR3 spells CATSRGGGSPLHF. CDR3 DNA sequence: TGTGCCACCAGCAGAGGAGGGGGTTCACCCCTCCACTTT. The complete variable domain, with remaining parts taken from reference TRBV15 and TRBJ1-6, reads DAMVIQNPRYQVTQFGKPVTLSCSQTLNHNVMYWYQQKSSQAPKLLFHYYDKDFNNEADTPDNFQSRRPNTSFCFLDIRSPGLGDTAMYLCATSRGGGSPLHFGNGTRLTVT.

This clone has just a few counts. The V gene is TRBV10-1, the J gene TRBJ2-7; D might be TRBD1 (6 bases). CDR3 size: 13 residues. Looked up from germline, CDR1 is WNHNN and CDR2 is SYGVQD (reference sequence). The V end was cut by 5 bases, the J end by 2 bases, with 10 bases between. The CDR3 DNA is TGCGCCAGCAGTCCCGGGACAACCTACGAGCAGTACTTC. The encoded protein is CASSPGTTYEQYF.

This clone was detected once. The rearrangement joins TRBV6-4 to TRBJ1-4; TRBD1 aligns across 9 bases. In germline, CDR1 is MRHNA, CDR2 SNTAGT. The CDR3 is 14 residues long. The J segment lost 6 bases and the V segment lost 6 bases, leaving 5 bases of the junction unmatched. CDR3 residues: CASSETGGDEKLFF. DNA of the CDR3: TGTGCCAGCAGCGAGACAGGGGGTGATGAAAAACTGTTTTTT.

Comments on this clone: One junction end does not reproduce the germline sequence, and a read error may be involved. This sequence joins TRBV7-9 and TRBJ1-6; 7 nucleotides agree with TRBD1. Looked up from germline, CDR1 is SEHNR and CDR2 is FQNEAQ (reference sequence). The length of the CDR3 is 14 residues. CDR3 sequence (DNA): TGTGCCAGCAGCTTAGGGGGATTCCGGGACAGTCTTAACTTT. Translating it yields CASSLGGFRDSLNF.

This clone has just a few counts. The chain has TRBV19 and TRBJ1-6, with a weak D call TRBD1 (6 bases). V was shortened by 11 bases and J by 4 bases, with 18 bases between the two germline ends. CDR3 size: 15 residues. Germline V gives CDR1 LNHDA, CDR2 SQIVND (reference sequence). The DNA of the CDR3 is TGTGCCGCAAGGAGAGGGGGACGGTATAATTCACCCCTCCACTTT. Translating it yields CAARRGGRYNSPLHF.

This clone was seen a single time. The V gene is TRBV19, the J gene TRBJ2-7; D gene ambiguous. The CDR3 has 13 amino acids. In germline, CDR1 is LNHDA, CDR2 SQIVND (reference sequence). Trimming took 6 bases from V and 2 from J, leaving 11 bases between them. DNA of the CDR3: TGTGCCAGTAGCCACGGGTCGGCCTACGAGCAGTACTTC. Translated, it gives CASSHGSAYEQYF.

The J gene is TRBJ2-3, the V gene TRBV4-1, with TRBD1 matching 9 bases. Germline-derived CDR1 and CDR2 are MGHRA and YSYEKL. V gave up 3 bases and J gave up 5 bases; unmatched junction bases: 9. This CDR3 has 16 residues. The chain's CDR3 is CASSQGTGIGEDTQYF. CDR3 nucleotide sequence: TGCGCCAGCAGCCAGGGGACAGGGATTGGAGAAGATACGCAGTATTTT.

CDR3 DNA sequence: TGCGCCAGCAGCTCGAACACAGGCGCTAGCACAGATACGCAGTATTTT. Encoded protein: CASSSNTGASTDTQYF. V and J are TRBV5-1 and TRBJ2-3; D possibly corresponds to TRBD1 (5 bases). Germline CDR1 is SGHRS and CDR2 is YFSETQ. Between the trimmed V and J ends, which lost 3 bases and 0 bases, there was a span of 14 bases. CDR3 size: 16 residues. Full variable domain (rest looked up from reference TRBV5-1 and TRBJ2-3): KAGVTQTPRYLIKTRGQQVTLSCSPISGHRSVSWYQQTPGQGLQFLFEYFSETQRNKGNFPGRFSGRQFSNSRSEMNVSTLELGDSALYLCASSSNTGASTDTQYFGPGTRLTVL.

This rearrangement joins TRBV4-2 to TRBJ1-4; D is unclear. Trimming took off 3 bases at V and 7 bases at J, with 15 bases between the two ends. CDR1 and CDR2 from the germline V gene are LGHNA and YNFKEQ. The CDR3 is 15 amino acids. The CDR3 coding sequence is TGTGCCAGCAGCCAGGGGAGCGAGGCGGGTGAAAAACTGTTTTTT. This encodes CASSQGSEAGEKLFF.

The chain uses TRBV19 and TRBJ1-2; perhaps TRBD1 as D (5 bases). Germline V lookup: CDR1 LNHDA, CDR2 SQIVND (reference sequence). The CDR3 totals 14 residues. Trimming pared 5 bases from V and 3 bases from J, leaving 13 bases between. Here the CDR3 DNA reads TGTGCCAGTAGTTCAAGGGGTTCGGACTATGGCTACACCTTC. This encodes CASSSRGSDYGYTF.

This sequence joins TRBV9 and TRBJ1-2; unclear D gene. The CDR3 has 17 residues. Trimming cost V 3 bases and J 4 bases, with 22 bases left between them. CDR1 and CDR2 (germline): SGDLS, YYNGEE. The DNA for the CDR3 is TGTGCCAGCAGCGCCTCCTCCGGTTGGGGAGGGATCTATGGCTACACCTTC. The encoded protein is CASSASSGWGGIYGYTF.

The chain carries TRBV23-1 and TRBJ1-2; TRBD1 matches at 10 bases. TRBV23-1 is an open reading frame, and its role is uncertain. Trimming took 8 bases from V and 4 from J; bases not matched to a gene: 10. The CDR3 extends over 15 amino acids. The CDR3 DNA follows: TGCGCCAGCGCACCCGGGACAGGGGATATCTATGGCTACACCTTC. It specifies CASAPGTGDIYGYTF.

The genes are TRBV5-1 and TRBJ2-1, with TRBD1 matching over 12 bases. From germline, CDR1 is SGHRS and CDR2 YFSETQ. CDR3 length: 14 amino acids. After removal of 4 bases from V and 8 bases from J, the junction contained 4 bases not matched to a gene. CDR3 bases: TGCGCCAGCAGCAGAGGGACAGGGGGCTATGAGCAGTTCTTC. Its protein is CASSRGTGGYEQFF.

The gene calls are TRBV19 and TRBJ1-1; D perhaps matches TRBD1 (6 bases). The CDR3 consists of 13 residues. Trimming removed 5 bases at V and 2 bases at J, with 9 bases between. Germline assignment: CDR1 LNHDA and CDR2 SQIVND (reference sequence). CDR3 in DNA: TGTGCCAGTAGTCGACAGGTAAACACTGAAGCTTTCTTT. Amino acid sequence: CASSRQVNTEAFF.

J is TRBJ2-2 and V is TRBV5-1; D is perhaps TRBD1 (6 bases). The germline V gene encodes CDR1 SGHRS and CDR2 YFSETQ. The V gene lost 0 bases and the J gene lost 5 bases, with 8 bases spanning the gap. CDR3 length: 14 residues. The CDR3, as DNA: TGCGCCAGCAGCTTGGCCACAGGGACCGGGGAGCTGTTTTTT. Protein sequence: CASSLATGTGELFF.

This clone was recorded once. This rearrangement joins TRBV30 to TRBJ2-1; 7 bases line up with TRBD1. CDR3 size: 14 residues. The germline V gene encodes CDR1 GTSNPN and CDR2 SVGIG (reference sequence). The CDR3 protein is CAHRGPSSYNEQFF. The DNA for the CDR3 is TGTGCTCACAGGGGTCCCAGCTCCTACAATGAGCAGTTCTTC.

The V and J genes are TRBV19 and TRBJ2-3, with TRBD2 matching over 14 bases. The germline CDR1 and CDR2 sequences are LNHDA and SQIVND (reference sequence). This CDR3 has 23 residues. V lost 8 bases and J lost 3; bases outside the gene matches: 28. The CDR3 DNA reads TGTGCCAGTGCGGGGCTGTCGATACCAGGGACAACAGGACTAGCGGGAGGAACAGATACGCAGTATTTT. Its translation: CASAGLSIPGTTGLAGGTDTQYF.

CDR3 nucleotide sequence: TGTGCCAGCAGTGTGACAGGGGGGACTGAAGCTTTCTTT. Translated: CASSVTGGTEAFF. The V and J genes are TRBV12-3 or TRBV12-4 and TRBJ1-1; 9 bases align to TRBD1. The CDR3 extends over 13 amino acids. Trimming cost V 5 bases and J 5 bases; bases outside gene matches: 3.

This clone appeared a few times. This sequence joins TRBV6-4 and TRBJ2-2, with 8 bases fitting TRBD2. CDR1 and CDR2 from the germline V gene are MRHNA and SNTAGT. The CDR3 spans 15 residues. Trimming removed 3 bases from V and 4 bases from J; junction bases left unmatched: 4. The CDR3, as DNA: TGTGCCAGCAGTGAAAGCGGGGGAGGCACCGGGGAGCTGTTTTTT. This encodes CASSESGGGTGELFF.

The chain employs TRBV6-6 and TRBJ1-1; 7 bases align to TRBD1. The CDR3 extends over 12 amino acids. The ends lost 6 bases at V and 7 bases at J; junction bases unmatched: 5. Per germline, CDR1 MNHNY and CDR2 SVGAGI (reference sequence). This CDR3 reads CASRGGDSEAFF. CDR3 bases: TGTGCCAGCAGGGGCGGGGACAGTGAAGCTTTCTTT.

There are a few counts of this clone. The chain links TRBV6-5 to TRBJ2-7; weak D call: TRBD1 (6 bases). This CDR3 has 12 residues. Germline values: CDR1 MNHEY, CDR2 SVGAGI. The germline V and J ends were trimmed by 6 bases and 3 bases, with 9 bases remaining between them. Here the CDR3 reads CASRTGNYEQYF. CDR3 DNA: TGTGCCAGCAGGACAGGCAACTACGAGCAGTACTTC.

The chain couples TRBV28 to TRBJ1-1; D gene uncertain. The CDR3 spans 14 residues. V lost 5 bases, J lost 7 bases, and 17 bases lay in between. Germline lookup yields CDR1 MDHEN and CDR2 SYDVKM. The CDR3 nucleotides read TGTGCCAGCAGTCCCACCTCAACGGGGAGTGAAGCTTTCTTT. It encodes CASSPTSTGSEAFF.

This sequence joins TRBV3-1 (or the pseudogene TRBV3-2) and TRBJ2-7; D is unclear. The germline gives CDR1 LGHDT, CDR2 YNNKEL (reference sequence). V was cut by 1 base and J by 0 bases, with 10 bases left in between. This CDR3 contains 15 residues. The CDR3: CASSQGSLSSYEQYF. The CDR3 bases are TGTGCCAGCAGCCAAGGGAGTCTTAGCTCCTACGAGCAGTACTTC.

In this sample, this clone turned up once. This chain joins TRBV7-9 and TRBJ2-5; D is possibly TRBD2 (6 bases). Germline V gene data show CDR1 as SEHNR and CDR2 as FQNEAQ (reference sequence). The V and J ends lost 1 base and 3 bases respectively, with 9 bases between them. The CDR3 is made up of 14 amino acids. The CDR3 sequence: CASSLVGGKETQYF. The CDR3 region has the DNA TGTGCCAGCAGCTTAGTGGGCGGGAAAGAGACCCAGTACTTC.

The rearrangement joins TRBV7-6 to TRBJ2-3; the match to TRBD1 covers 9 bases. The CDR3 extends over 14 amino acids. V trimming: 10 bases; J trimming: 1 base; junction bases outside the gene matches: 6. Germline assignment: CDR1 SGHVS and CDR2 FNYEAQ. The CDR3 nucleotides are TGTGCCATTTCACAGGGGGCCGGCACAGATACGCAGTATTTT. The encoded protein is CAISQGAGTDTQYF.

To note about this clone: One end of the junction does not line up with germline, which may come from a read error. The rearrangement links TRBV19 to TRBJ1-4; no clear D. Looked up from germline, CDR1 is LNHDA and CDR2 is SQIVND (reference sequence). The CDR3 sequence is 15 residues long. CDR3 DNA: TGTGCCAGTAGTACCTCCCGGGAGCCAAATGAGAAACTGTTTTTT. Its translation is CASSTSREPNEKLFF.

The rearrangement links TRBV28 to TRBJ2-7; the match to TRBD1 covers 8 bases. Losses at the gene ends were 3 bases for V and 1 base for J; bases not matched to a gene: 5. This CDR3 has 15 residues. CDR1 and CDR2 (germline): MDHEN, SYDVKM. The CDR3 nucleotides read TGTGCCAGCAGTTTCCCGGACAGGGTTTCCTACGAGCAGTACTTC. Its protein is CASSFPDRVSYEQYF.

This clone came up a few times. V and J are TRBV9 and TRBJ1-4; 8 nucleotides agree with TRBD1. Germline CDR1 is SGDLS and CDR2 is YYNGEE. Germline trimming cut 2 bases from V and 6 bases from J; bases unmatched to any gene: 9. This CDR3 is built from 16 residues. Here the CDR3 reads CASSVDRAGGDEKLFF. The CDR3 coding sequence is TGTGCCAGCAGCGTGGACAGGGCGGGCGGAGATGAAAAACTGTTTTTT. Looking up the rest from reference TRBV9 and TRBJ1-4 gives the full variable domain: DSGVTQTPKHLITATGQRVTLRCSPRSGDLSVYWYQQSLDQGLQFLIQYYNGEERAKGNILERFSAQQFPDLHSELNLSSLELGDSALYFCASSVDRAGGDEKLFFGSGTQLSVL.

V usage is TRBV5-1 and J usage is TRBJ2-1; D remains unclear. The CDR3 has 12 residues. The V gene's germline CDR1 is SGHRS and CDR2 YFSETQ. Trimming shortened V by 1 base and J by 7 bases, and 6 bases separated the two germline ends. The CDR3 reads CASSLMANEQFF. The CDR3 nucleotides read TGCGCCAGCAGCTTGATGGCAAATGAGCAGTTCTTC.